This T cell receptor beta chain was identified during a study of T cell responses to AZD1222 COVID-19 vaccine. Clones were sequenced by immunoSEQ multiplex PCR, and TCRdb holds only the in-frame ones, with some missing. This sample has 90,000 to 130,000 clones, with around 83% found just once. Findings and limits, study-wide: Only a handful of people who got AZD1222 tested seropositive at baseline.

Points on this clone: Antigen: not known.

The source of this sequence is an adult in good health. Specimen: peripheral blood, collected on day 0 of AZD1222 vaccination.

The CDR3 bases are TGTGCCACGAATCAGGATCTAGTAAACACCATATATTTT. This sequence encodes CATNQDLVNTIYF. The chain couples TRBV10-3 to TRBJ1-3; D ambiguous. Germline values: CDR1 ENHRY, CDR2 SYGVKD. V was clipped by 10 bases and J by 6 bases, with 16 bases between them. This CDR3 is 13 amino acids long.